The T cell receptor beta chain under discussion was sequenced for a study of T-cell memory formation after mild COVID-19. Regarding the study as a whole: The finding that pre-infection memory included some responding clones suggested that cross-reactive memory joined. Contracting CD4+ clones lay largely in CM and EM, with CD8+ ones residing in EMRA. There was a balanced CD4/CD8 profile in clones contracting day 15 to 85, and later expanders leaned CD4+.

Germline V gene data show CDR1 as SEHNR and CDR2 as FQNEAQ (reference sequence). V lost 5 bases and J lost 5; bases outside the gene matches: 11. This CDR3 region has 15 residues. TCR alpha and TCR beta cDNA libraries with sample barcodes and UMIs came from 5'RACE using constant-segment primers. TCRdb processed the 5' RACE reads anew with MiXCR; each CDR3 protein has one entry. This sample has over 250,000 distinct CDR3 sequences, with about 16% found just once. This clonotype has ten or more counts. The target antigen is unknown. The sample taken for sequencing was PBMCs or a T cell subset sorted from them (not recorded which). This rearrangement joins TRBV7-9 to TRBJ2-7, with 8 nucleotides matching TRBD1. The TCR sequence derives from a man between 18 and 35 years old who had mild COVID-19 (a few samples of this study predate the infection). Cell type and time point are not known. DNA of the CDR3: TGTGCCAGCAGCCCCGCCCAGCCAGGGGGCAACGAGCAGTACTTC. Residues: CASSPAQPGGNEQYF.